What follows are 26 T cell receptor beta chains derived from one specimen sequenced in a study of cytomegalovirus exposure and HLA in healthy donors. PCR used 60 Vbeta primers and 13 Jbeta primers. Using immunoSEQ multiplex PCR, the repertoire was profiled, and TCRdb retains in-frame clones only, with some absent. Found here are 130,000 or so clones, 77% of them singletons; the top ten hold approximately 0.94%. The material sequenced was PBMCs. The receptor set was obtained from a woman between 55 and 75 years old in good health and CMV-seronegative.

V and J are TRBV19 and TRBJ1-1, with 9 bases that match TRBD1. J gave up 3 bases and V 7 bases, and 18 bases lay outside the gene matches. CDR3 length equals 18 residues. The germline V gene has CDR1 LNHDA and CDR2 SQIVND (reference sequence). The CDR3 nucleotides are TGTGCCAGTACCATCACCGGGACAGGGACCGGTCGGGACACTGAAGCTTTCTTT. This sequence encodes CASTITGTGTGRDTEAFF.

This chain connects TRBV9 to TRBJ2-4, with D perhaps TRBD2 (5 bases). The CDR3 has 13 residues. Per the germline V gene, CDR1 is SGDLS and CDR2 is YYNGEE. Trimming left V 7 bases short and J 8 bases short, with 16 bases between. DNA for the CDR3: TGTGCCAGCCCCCCTCCGGTGGGAGACATTCAGTACTTC. Protein sequence: CASPPPVGDIQYF. The whole variable domain, filled in from reference TRBV9 and TRBJ2-4, reads DSGVTQTPKHLITATGQRVTLRCSPRSGDLSVYWYQQSLDQGLQFLIQYYNGEERAKGNILERFSAQQFPDLHSELNLSSLELGDSALYFCASPPPVGDIQYFGAGTRLSVL.

CDR3 DNA sequence: TGTGCCAGCGCCACAGGGTTTTTGGCGGTAAACACCATATATTTT. It translates to CASATGFLAVNTIYF. The chain links TRBV18 to TRBJ1-3; D might be TRBD1 (6 bases). The germline gives CDR1 KGHSH, CDR2 LQKENI. The CDR3 spans 15 residues. Trimming cost V 8 bases and J 6 bases, with 20 bases left between them.

The chain employs TRBV15 and TRBJ2-7; 8 bases are shared with TRBD2. CDR3 length: 16 residues. V was clipped by 0 bases and J by 6 bases; unmatched bases: 10. The germline CDR1 and CDR2 sequences are LNHNV and YYDKDF (reference sequence). The CDR3 reads CATSRDWLAGLSEQYF. CDR3 bases: TGTGCCACCAGCAGAGATTGGCTAGCGGGCTTAAGCGAGCAGTACTTC.

The chain has TRBV9 and TRBJ2-1; possibly TRBD2 for D (5 bases). CDR1 and CDR2 (germline): SGDLS, YYNGEE. CDR3 size: 15 residues. Trimming left V 0 bases short and J 4 bases short, with 11 bases between. The chain's CDR3 is CASSVAGVIYNEQFF. The CDR3 nucleotides read TGTGCCAGCAGCGTAGCCGGGGTAATTTACAATGAGCAGTTCTTC.

The chain joins TRBV15 to TRBJ2-3, with 9 nucleotides matching TRBD1. This CDR3 spans 13 amino acids. J was trimmed by 2 bases and V by 9 bases; bases with no gene match: 3. Germline CDR1 and CDR2: LNHNV and YYDKDF (reference sequence). The CDR3 here is CATRDRATDTQYF. CDR3 DNA: TGTGCCACAAGGGACAGGGCCACAGATACGCAGTATTTT.

This clone was detected only once. CDR3 in DNA: TGTGCCAGCAGTGCCCAAAGAAACTATCAGCCCCAGCATTTT. This encodes CASSAQRNYQPQHF. The chain has TRBV28 and TRBJ1-5; D remains ambiguous. V lost 5 bases and J lost 5, with 13 bases in between. The germline gives CDR1 MDHEN, CDR2 SYDVKM. The CDR3 is made up of 14 amino acids.

The rearrangement joins TRBV25-1 to TRBJ1-1; TRBD1 might be the D (5 bases). V was pared by 7 bases and J by 4 bases, with 19 bases between. CDR3 length equals 15 residues. Germline V lookup: CDR1 MGHDK, CDR2 SYGVNS. CDR3 protein: CASTLSDRRGTEAFF. For the CDR3, the DNA is TGTGCCAGCACCCTTTCCGACCGGAGGGGCACTGAAGCTTTCTTT. The variable domain in full, with the rest retrieved from reference TRBV25-1 and TRBJ1-1, is EADIYQTPRYLVIGTGKKITLECSQTMGHDKMYWYQQDPGMELHLIHYSYGVNSTEKGDLSSESTVSRIRTEHFPLTLESARPSHTSQYLCASTLSDRRGTEAFFGQGTRLTVV.

This rearrangement joins TRBV28 to TRBJ2-7; D possibly corresponds to TRBD1 (5 bases). The CDR3 has 15 amino acids. Germline loops: CDR1 MDHEN, CDR2 SYDVKM. V was clipped by 5 bases and J by 2 bases, with 16 bases between them. The CDR3, as DNA: TGTGCCAGCAGTATCTCAGGGATAAGCCCCTACGAGCAGTACTTC. Protein: CASSISGISPYEQYF. Full variable domain (rest looked up from reference TRBV28 and TRBJ2-7): DVKVTQSSRYLVKRTGEKVFLECVQDMDHENMFWYRQDPGLGLRLIYFSYDVKMKEKGDIPEGYSVSREKKERFSLILESASTNQTSMYLCASSISGISPYEQYFGPGTRLTVT.

The rearrangement joins TRBV27 to TRBJ1-2; D possibly corresponds to TRBD1 (5 bases). Germline V gives CDR1 MNHEY, CDR2 SMNVEV (reference sequence). V was trimmed by 2 bases and J by 8 bases, leaving 18 bases between them. The CDR3 runs 15 residues. CDR3 protein: CASSLIQGPLGGYTF. The CDR3, as DNA: TGTGCCAGCAGTTTAATTCAGGGCCCTCTGGGGGGCTACACCTTC.

This clone was recorded a few times. The chain uses TRBV4-1 and TRBJ1-1; maybe TRBD1 (5 bases). There are 14 residues in the CDR3. V was clipped by 0 bases and J by 0 bases, with 5 bases between them. Germline CDR1 is MGHRA and CDR2 is YSYEKL. The CDR3 nucleotides read TGCGCCAGCAGCCAAGACAGGGTGAACACTGAAGCTTTCTTT. Translation: CASSQDRVNTEAFF.

To note about this clone: Other DNA sequences from this sample encode an identical CDR3 as well. The chain is built from TRBV9 and TRBJ1-1; D is unresolved. Germline CDR1 is SGDLS and CDR2 is YYNGEE. The V end was cut by 2 bases, the J end by 1 base, with 6 bases between. This CDR3 has 13 residues. CDR3 DNA sequence: TGTGCCAGCAGCGTTGGGAGGAACACTGAAGCTTTCTTT. This sequence encodes CASSVGRNTEAFF.

This sequence joins TRBV6-1 and TRBJ2-1; 9 bases are a match to TRBD2. The CDR3 has 15 amino acids. The germline gives CDR1 MNHNS, CDR2 SASEGT. V shed 2 bases and J 4 bases; nucleotides not matched to a gene: 3. This CDR3 reads CASSELAGQYNEQFF. The CDR3 nucleotides are TGTGCCAGCAGTGAACTAGCGGGACAGTACAATGAGCAGTTCTTC.

The J gene is TRBJ1-2, the V gene TRBV28; 10 bases agree with TRBD1. The CDR3 has 14 residues. Per the germline V gene, CDR1 is MDHEN and CDR2 is SYDVKM. After removal of 6 bases from V and 5 bases from J, the junction contained 6 bases not matched to a gene. The CDR3 reads CASSLDRGRYGYTF. In DNA form, the CDR3 reads TGTGCCAGCAGCCTGGACAGGGGGAGGTATGGCTACACCTTC.

The J gene is TRBJ1-1, the V gene TRBV28; D gene unclear. The germline CDR1 and CDR2 sequences are MDHEN and SYDVKM. CDR3 length: 12 residues. The V end was cut by 4 bases, the J end by 5 bases, with 8 bases between. This chain's CDR3 is CASSSPETEAFF. The CDR3 DNA sequence: TGTGCCAGCAGTTCCCCAGAAACTGAAGCTTTCTTT.

This chain connects TRBV9 to TRBJ2-6; no reliable D call. The CDR3 spans 15 residues. From germline, CDR1 is SGDLS and CDR2 YYNGEE. V dropped 3 bases and J dropped 4 bases, with 11 bases sitting between them. CDR3 in amino acids: CASSGPGWGANVLTF. Written as DNA, the CDR3 is TGTGCCAGCAGCGGGCCCGGGTGGGGGGCCAACGTCCTGACTTTC. Full variable domain (outside the CDR3, taken from reference TRBV9 and TRBJ2-6): DSGVTQTPKHLITATGQRVTLRCSPRSGDLSVYWYQQSLDQGLQFLIQYYNGEERAKGNILERFSAQQFPDLHSELNLSSLELGDSALYFCASSGPGWGANVLTFGAGSRLTVL.

This clone was recorded a few times. J is TRBJ2-7 and V is TRBV28; 7 nucleotides align to TRBD2. This CDR3 region has 16 residues. Trimming at V came to 5 bases and at J to 2 bases, leaving 12 bases not matched to a gene. CDR1 is MDHEN and CDR2 is SYDVKM in the germline V gene. In DNA form, the CDR3 reads TGTGCCAGCAGTCCGCCGGGGCGGGGGTTAACCTACGAGCAGTACTTC. Translated: CASSPPGRGLTYEQYF.

The V gene is TRBV5-6, the J gene TRBJ2-1; tentatively, D is TRBD1 (5 bases). The germline V and J ends were trimmed by 2 bases and 9 bases, with 21 bases remaining between them. Germline-derived CDR1 and CDR2 are SGHDT and YYEEEE. This CDR3 is 16 amino acids long. CDR3 region: CASSFSVRVKDGEQFF. As DNA, the CDR3 is TGTGCCAGCAGCTTCTCGGTCAGGGTCAAGGATGGTGAGCAGTTCTTC.

V gene TRBV2 combines with J gene TRBJ2-7; TRBD2 matches at 9 bases. CDR3 length equals 14 residues. CDR1 and CDR2 from the germline V gene are SNHLY and FYNNEI. V lost 6 bases to trimming and J lost 1 base; unmatched junction nucleotides: 4. The chain's CDR3 is CASRETSGSYEQYF. The DNA of the CDR3 is TGTGCCAGCAGGGAGACTAGCGGTTCCTACGAGCAGTACTTC.

This clone was found a few times. The gene calls are TRBV5-1 and TRBJ2-5; TRBD2 might be the D (7 bases). Germline CDR1 reads SGHRS; CDR2 reads YFSETQ. Trimming removed 7 bases from V and 4 bases from J, with 20 bases in between. The CDR3 is 15 amino acids. The CDR3 nucleotides read TGCGCCAGCCGCCCGGGGGGCGAGGGAGGAGAGACCCAGTACTTC. Translating gives CASRPGGEGGETQYF.

The V and J genes are TRBV5-4 and TRBJ2-7, with 11 positions matching TRBD2. CDR1 is SGHNT and CDR2 is YYREEE in the germline V gene (reference sequence). J gave up 4 bases and V 2 bases, and 5 bases lay outside the gene matches. The CDR3 is 15 residues long. Here the CDR3 DNA reads TGTGCCAGCAGCTTTCGACTAGCGGGAATTTACGAGCAGTACTTC. It translates to CASSFRLAGIYEQYF.

This clone was counted once. The chain is built from TRBV6-1 and TRBJ1-6; 8 nucleotides agree with TRBD1. CDR3 size: 15 residues. V shed 2 bases and J 7 bases; nucleotides not matched to a gene: 4. CDR1 is MNHNS, CDR2 SASEGT, per germline. This CDR3 reads CASSEQGARNSPLHF. CDR3 bases: TGTGCCAGCAGTGAACAGGGGGCGCGGAATTCACCCCTCCACTTT.

The chain has TRBV21-1 and TRBJ2-7; TRBD2, the table's D call, was not compared with the DNA. TRBV21-1 is a listed pseudogene. The CDR3 is 15 residues long. The DNA for the CDR3 is TGTGCCAGCAGCAAAGAGACGGGGGGCGATAACGAGCAGTACTTC. Protein: CASSKETGGDNEQYF.

The chain carries TRBV27 and TRBJ2-7, with unresolved D. V was pared by 1 base and J by 0 bases, with 10 bases between. This CDR3 is 15 amino acids long. Germline CDR1 MNHEY, CDR2 SMNVEV (reference sequence). CDR3 residues: CASSLFPGLSYEQYF. For the CDR3, the DNA is TGTGCCAGCAGTTTATTTCCAGGTCTCTCCTACGAGCAGTACTTC.

V is TRBV5-6 and J is TRBJ1-3; 8 bases align to TRBD1. This CDR3 contains 14 residues. V lost 4 bases to trimming and J lost 4 bases; unmatched junction nucleotides: 4. The germline gives CDR1 SGHDT, CDR2 YYEEEE. The CDR3 reads CASSPGTGGNTIYF. The CDR3 DNA reads as TGTGCCAGCAGCCCGGGGACAGGAGGAAACACCATATATTTT.

The genes are TRBV21-1 and TRBJ1-3; TRBD1 is the table's D call and was not checked against the DNA. TRBV21-1 is a listed pseudogene. CDR3 length: 15 amino acids. DNA for the CDR3: TGTGCCACCCTCTCTCCTACAGATCTGGGAAACACCATATATTTT. This translates into CATLSPTDLGNTIYF.